A selection of T cell receptor beta chains follows, all from one sample in a study of T cells after yellow fever vaccination. One entry per CDR3 protein results from TCRdb running MiXCR on the 5' RACE reads. The sample lists about 550,000 distinct CDR3 sequences, less than 20% seen once, with around 15% in the top ten. Here the sequenced sample was PBMCs, taken 15 days after the yellow fever booster vaccination. Receptor source: a man between 25 and 39 years old who received the YFV17D yellow fever vaccine. Each CDR3 is given with its conserved first and last residue. Each record gives: V gene, J gene, D gene, clone size, CDR3 DNA, CDR3 protein. D genes are given only for firm matches. Some rows have no size entry. The others give once, few or many, or a class for an expanded clone.

TRBV20-1	TRBJ2-1	-	once	TGCAGTGCCGACGAGGAGAATTCTTCGGACAATGAGCAGTTCTTC	CSADEENSSDNEQFF
TRBV12-3/TRBV12-4	TRBJ1-1	-	few	TGTGCCAGCAGTTTGGGGTCGGGGGGCCGTTGGACTTTCTTT	CASSLGSGGRWTFF
TRBV11-2	TRBJ2-1	TRBD2	-	TGTGCCAGCAGCCAATATTCGACTAGCGGGAATTACAATGAGCAGTTCTTC	CASSQYSTSGNYNEQFF
TRBV20-1	TRBJ2-4	TRBD1	-	TGCAGTGCCACCCGGGGACAGGGGAGGTGGGAAGTTCAGTACTTC	CSATRGQGRWEVQYF
TRBV15	TRBJ2-7	-	-	TGTGCCACCAGCAGAGGTGGACAGACCTACGAGCAGTACTTC	CATSRGGQTYEQYF
TRBV4-2	TRBJ2-3	-	-	TGTGCCAGCAGCCAAGATAAGAGGTCGGATACGCAGTATTTT	CASSQDKRSDTQYF
TRBV5-1	TRBJ2-1	TRBD2	-	TGCGCCAGCAGCTTAAATTTCGCCGGGACTAGCGGGAATGAGCAGTTCTTC	CASSLNFAGTSGNEQFF
TRBV5-1	TRBJ2-7	TRBD1	-	TGCGCCAGCAGCTGGGGACAGGGCGAGCAGTACTTC	CASSWGQGEQYF
TRBV29-1	TRBJ2-3	-	many	TGCAGCGTTGAAAATACAGATACGCAGTATTTT	CSVENTDTQYF
TRBV29-1	TRBJ2-2	-	-	TGCAGCGTTGTTGCCCCGCCAGGGATCGGGGAGCTGTTTTTT	CSVVAPPGIGELFF